This TCR beta chain is drawn from a study of blood T cell repertoires in COVID-19. Profiling relied on immunoSEQ multiplex PCR, and the TCRdb table lists in-frame clones only, not all of them. The sample lists around 18,000 clones, 75% to 90% seen once, with less than 15% in the top ten. The CDR3 runs to 13 residues. Looked up from germline, CDR1 is SGHDT and CDR2 is YYEEEE. V was shortened by 0 bases and J by 4 bases, with 4 bases between the two germline ends. The receptor was isolated from a man aged 60 to 69 with active COVID-19. Sequenced sample: peripheral blood. The rearrangement uses TRBV5-6 and TRBJ2-2; D remains unclear. The DNA for the CDR3 is TGTGCCAGCAGCTTGGCCGGCACCGGGGAGCTGTTTTTT. It specifies CASSLAGTGELFF.